This TCR beta chain was identified during a study of blood T cell repertoires in COVID-19. Data came from immunoSEQ multiplex PCR; TCRdb stores just in-frame clones and leaves some out. This table holds about 370,000 clones, around 89% found once. The CDR3 loop spans 14 amino acids. Trimming stripped 1 base from V and 7 bases from J, with 13 bases between. Germline V CDR1 and CDR2: LGHDT, YNNKEL (reference sequence). The origin of this receptor is a woman aged 30 to 39 with COVID-19, enrolled during active disease. The chain combines TRBV3-1 (or the pseudogene TRBV3-2) with TRBJ1-1; D gene unclear. Input material: peripheral blood. CDR3 loop: CASSQVLRRFEAFF. Written as DNA, the CDR3 is TGTGCCAGCAGCCAAGTATTAAGGAGATTTGAAGCTTTCTTT.